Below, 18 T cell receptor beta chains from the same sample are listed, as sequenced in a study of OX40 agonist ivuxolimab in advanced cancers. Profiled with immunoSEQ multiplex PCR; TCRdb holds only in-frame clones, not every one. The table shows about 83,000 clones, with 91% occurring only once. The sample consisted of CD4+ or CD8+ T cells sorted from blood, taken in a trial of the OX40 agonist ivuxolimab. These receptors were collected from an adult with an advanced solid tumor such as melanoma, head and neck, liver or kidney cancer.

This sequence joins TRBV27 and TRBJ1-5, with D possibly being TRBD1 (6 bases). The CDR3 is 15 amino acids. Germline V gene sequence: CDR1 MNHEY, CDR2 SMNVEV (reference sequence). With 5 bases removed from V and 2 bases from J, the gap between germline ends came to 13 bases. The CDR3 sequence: CASSGRGGGNQPQHF. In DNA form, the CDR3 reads TGTGCCAGCAGTGGACGAGGGGGGGGCAATCAGCCCCAGCATTTT.

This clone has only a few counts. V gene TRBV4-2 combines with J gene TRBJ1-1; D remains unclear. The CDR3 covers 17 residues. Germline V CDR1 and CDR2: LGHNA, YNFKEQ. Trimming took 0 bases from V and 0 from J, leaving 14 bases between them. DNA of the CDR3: TGTGCCAGCAGCCAAGAAGTCGGCAGTACAATGAACACTGAAGCTTTCTTT. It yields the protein CASSQEVGSTMNTEAFF.

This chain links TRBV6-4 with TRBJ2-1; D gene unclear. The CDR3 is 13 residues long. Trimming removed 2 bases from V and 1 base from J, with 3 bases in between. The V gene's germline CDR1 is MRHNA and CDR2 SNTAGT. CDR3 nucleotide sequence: TGTGCCAGCAGTGACGAGTCCTACAATGAGCAGTTCTTC. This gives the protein CASSDESYNEQFF.

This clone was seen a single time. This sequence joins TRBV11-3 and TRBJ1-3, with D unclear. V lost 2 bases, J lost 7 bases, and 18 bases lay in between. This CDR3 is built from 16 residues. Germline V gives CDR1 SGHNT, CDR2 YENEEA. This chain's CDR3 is CASSLFLLRSENTIYF. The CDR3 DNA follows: TGTGCCAGCAGCTTATTTCTTTTGAGGAGTGAGAACACCATATATTTT. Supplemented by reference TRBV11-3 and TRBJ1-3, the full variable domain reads EAGVVQSPRYKIIEKKQPVAFWCNPISGHNTLYWYLQNLGQGPELLIRYENEEAVDDSQLPKDRFSAERLKGVDSTLKIQPAELGDSAVYLCASSLFLLRSENTIYFGEGSWLTVV.

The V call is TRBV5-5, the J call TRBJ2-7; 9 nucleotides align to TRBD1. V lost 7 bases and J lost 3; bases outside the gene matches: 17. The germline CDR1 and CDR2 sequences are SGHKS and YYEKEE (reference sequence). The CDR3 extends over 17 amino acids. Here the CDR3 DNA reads TGTGCCAGCCGCCCCCAAAGAATAGGACAGGGGTACTACGAGCAGTACTTC. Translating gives CASRPQRIGQGYYEQYF.

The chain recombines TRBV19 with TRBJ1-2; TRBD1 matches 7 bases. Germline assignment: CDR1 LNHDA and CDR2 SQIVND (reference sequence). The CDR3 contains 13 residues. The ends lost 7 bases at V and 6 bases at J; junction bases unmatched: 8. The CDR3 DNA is TGTGCCAGTACTGGGACAGCTCTCCATGGCTACACCTTC. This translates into CASTGTALHGYTF.

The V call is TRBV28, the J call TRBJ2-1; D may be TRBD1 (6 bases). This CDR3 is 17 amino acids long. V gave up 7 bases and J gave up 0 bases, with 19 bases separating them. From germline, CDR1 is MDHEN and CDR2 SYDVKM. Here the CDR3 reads CASKSGVFWGSYNEQFF. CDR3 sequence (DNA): TGTGCCAGCAAATCAGGGGTTTTCTGGGGCTCCTACAATGAGCAGTTCTTC.

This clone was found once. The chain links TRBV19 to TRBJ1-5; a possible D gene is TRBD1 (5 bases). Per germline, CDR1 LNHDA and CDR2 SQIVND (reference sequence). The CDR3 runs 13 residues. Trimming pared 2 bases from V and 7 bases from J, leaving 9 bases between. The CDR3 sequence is CASSIMGGQPQHF. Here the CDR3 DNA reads TGTGCCAGTAGTATAATGGGGGGACAGCCCCAGCATTTT.

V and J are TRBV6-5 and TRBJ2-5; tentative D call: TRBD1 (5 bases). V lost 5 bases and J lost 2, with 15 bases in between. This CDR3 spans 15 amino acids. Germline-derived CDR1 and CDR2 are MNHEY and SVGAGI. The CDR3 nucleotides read TGTGCCAGCAGTCACACCCGGACACCACAAGAGACCCAGTACTTC. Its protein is CASSHTRTPQETQYF.

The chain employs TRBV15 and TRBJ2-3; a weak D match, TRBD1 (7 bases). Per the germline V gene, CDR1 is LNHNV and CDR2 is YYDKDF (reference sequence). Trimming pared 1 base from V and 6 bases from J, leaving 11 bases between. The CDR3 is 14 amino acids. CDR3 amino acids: CATSRGQGGDTQYF. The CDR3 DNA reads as TGTGCCACCAGCAGAGGCCAGGGGGGCGATACGCAGTATTTT.

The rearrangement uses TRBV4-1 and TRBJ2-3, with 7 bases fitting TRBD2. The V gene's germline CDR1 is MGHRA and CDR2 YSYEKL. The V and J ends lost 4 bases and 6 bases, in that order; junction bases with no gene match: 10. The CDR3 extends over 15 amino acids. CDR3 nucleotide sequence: TGCGCCAGCAGCCTGTCCTCTAGCGGATGGGATACGCAGTATTTT. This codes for CASSLSSSGWDTQYF.

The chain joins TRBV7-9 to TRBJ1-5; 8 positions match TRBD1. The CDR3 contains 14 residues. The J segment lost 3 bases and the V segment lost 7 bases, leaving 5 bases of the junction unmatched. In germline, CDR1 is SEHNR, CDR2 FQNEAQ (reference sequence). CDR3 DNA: TGTGCCAGCACAGGGCAGGGGGCCAATCAGCCCCAGCATTTT. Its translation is CASTGQGANQPQHF.

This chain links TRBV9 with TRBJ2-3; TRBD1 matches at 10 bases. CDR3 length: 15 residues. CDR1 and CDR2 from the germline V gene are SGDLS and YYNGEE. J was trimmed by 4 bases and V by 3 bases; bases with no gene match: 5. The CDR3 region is CASSAGQGDPDTQYF. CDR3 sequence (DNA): TGTGCCAGCAGCGCCGGACAGGGGGACCCAGATACGCAGTATTTT.

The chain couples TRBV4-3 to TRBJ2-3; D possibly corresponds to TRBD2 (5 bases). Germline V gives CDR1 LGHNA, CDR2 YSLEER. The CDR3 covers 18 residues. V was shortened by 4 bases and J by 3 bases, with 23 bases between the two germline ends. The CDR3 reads CASSPSRMDSLLTDTQYF. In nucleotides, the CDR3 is TGCGCCAGCAGCCCGAGCCGGATGGACTCCCTTCTAACAGATACGCAGTATTTT.

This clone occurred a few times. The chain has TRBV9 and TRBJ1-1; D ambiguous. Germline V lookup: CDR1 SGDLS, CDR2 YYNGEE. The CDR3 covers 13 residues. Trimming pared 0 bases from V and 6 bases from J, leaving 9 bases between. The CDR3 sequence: CASSVGGIPEAFF. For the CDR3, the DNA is TGTGCCAGCAGCGTAGGAGGGATTCCTGAAGCTTTCTTT. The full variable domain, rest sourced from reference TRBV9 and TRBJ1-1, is DSGVTQTPKHLITATGQRVTLRCSPRSGDLSVYWYQQSLDQGLQFLIQYYNGEERAKGNILERFSAQQFPDLHSELNLSSLELGDSALYFCASSVGGIPEAFFGQGTRLTVV.

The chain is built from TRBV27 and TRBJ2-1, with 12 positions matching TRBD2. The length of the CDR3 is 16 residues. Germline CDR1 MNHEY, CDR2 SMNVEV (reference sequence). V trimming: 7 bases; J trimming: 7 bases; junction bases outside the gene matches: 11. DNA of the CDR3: TGTGCCAGCACCTATTCTAGCGGGAGGGCGTGGAATGAGCAGTTCTTC. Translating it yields CASTYSSGRAWNEQFF.

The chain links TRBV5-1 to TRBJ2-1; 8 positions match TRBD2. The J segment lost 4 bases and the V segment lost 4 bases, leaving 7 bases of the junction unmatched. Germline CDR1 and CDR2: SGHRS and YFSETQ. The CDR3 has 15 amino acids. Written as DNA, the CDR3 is TGCGCCAGCAGCCCCGGACTAGCAACTTACAATGAGCAGTTCTTC. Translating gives CASSPGLATYNEQFF.

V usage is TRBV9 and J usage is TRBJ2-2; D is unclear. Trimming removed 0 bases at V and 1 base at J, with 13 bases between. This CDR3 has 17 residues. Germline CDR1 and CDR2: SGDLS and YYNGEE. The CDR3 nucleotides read TGTGCCAGCAGCGTAGACCCCCACAGCGAGAACACCGGGGAGCTGTTTTTT. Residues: CASSVDPHSENTGELFF.